This T cell receptor beta chain was found in a study of molecular identifiers for immune sequencing clone quantification. V was shortened by 5 bases and J by 10 bases, with 21 bases between the two germline ends. The CDR3 loop spans 15 amino acids. The germline V gene encodes CDR1 PRHDT and CDR2 FYEKMQ (reference sequence). Overall study findings and caveats: The share of molecules held by clones above 20 RNA copies was over 97% in effector cells and under 1% in naive cells.

This clonotype was seen ten or more times. The antigen remains unidentified. Sorting defined naive CD8 T cells as CD8+CD4-CCR7+CD45RA+. TCRdb itself ran the PCR reads through MiXCR, one entry per CDR3 protein. The sample records 550,000 to 750,000 distinct CDR3 sequences, 15% to 20% being singletons. Material for sequencing was naive CD8+ T cells from blood, with Jurkat cell RNA spiked in. As for subset: FACS-sorted CD8+CD4-CCR7+CD45RA+ naive T cells. The source of this sequence is a human donor in good health. Some libraries in this study had Jurkat cell RNA spiked in. V usage is TRBV13 and J usage is TRBJ1-5, with D uncertain. CDR3 loop: CASSPTELPSSPQHF. The CDR3 nucleotides read TGTGCCAGCAGCCCAACCGAGTTGCCCAGCTCACCCCAGCATTTT.